A selection of T cell receptor beta chains follows, all from one sample in a study of CD8+ T cells in alopecia areata. TCRdb's table, derived via immunoSEQ multiplex PCR, lists solely in-frame clones and lacks some. The sample has 200,000 to 250,000 clones, about three fifths seen once. Sample: CD4+ T cells sorted from blood, taken at week 0. The origin of the receptors is a human donor with alopecia areata. Both conserved end residues are part of each CDR3. The D gene is left open where the match is weak. Size values are once, few and many counts, or a class for expanded clones, and some rows have none.

d_gene: TRBD1
len: 11
j_gene: TRBJ1-2
v_gene: TRBV15
abundance: NA
CDR3nt: TGTGCCACCAAACAGGGGAGAGGCTACACCTTC
CDR3aa: CATKQGRGYTF

d_gene: NA
len: 14
j_gene: TRBJ2-3
v_gene: TRBV14
abundance: few
CDR3nt: TGTGCCAGCAGCCAGGGGGTGAGCACAGATACGCAGTATTTT
CDR3aa: CASSQGVSTDTQYF

d_gene: NA
len: 14
j_gene: TRBJ1-1
v_gene: TRBV18
abundance: NA
CDR3nt: TGTGCCAGCTCACCCTTAAAAGAGGGCACTGAAGCTTTCTTT
CDR3aa: CASSPLKEGTEAFF

d_gene: NA
len: 14
j_gene: TRBJ2-1
v_gene: TRBV2
abundance: NA
CDR3nt: TGTGCCAGCAGTGCCTCCCTGGGATACAATGAGCAGTTCTTC
CDR3aa: CASSASLGYNEQFF

d_gene: TRBD2
len: 14
j_gene: TRBJ2-7
v_gene: TRBV7-3
abundance: once
CDR3nt: TGTGCCAGCAGCGTACTAGCGGGAGCCAACGAGCAGTACTTC
CDR3aa: CASSVLAGANEQYF

d_gene: NA
len: 12
j_gene: TRBJ2-7
v_gene: TRBV19
abundance: NA
CDR3nt: TGTGCCAGTAGTACTCACAGCGGCGAGCAGTACTTC
CDR3aa: CASSTHSGEQYF

d_gene: NA
len: 13
j_gene: TRBJ1-2
v_gene: TRBV6-1
abundance: few
CDR3nt: TGTGCCAGCAAGTATCAGGGAGGCTATGGCTACACCTTC
CDR3aa: CASKYQGGYGYTF

d_gene: NA
len: 14
j_gene: TRBJ2-5
v_gene: TRBV7-2
abundance: NA
CDR3nt: TGTGCCAGCAGCTTTAACCAGGGAAAAGAGACCCAGTACTTC
CDR3aa: CASSFNQGKETQYF

d_gene: NA
len: 14
j_gene: TRBJ1-4
v_gene: TRBV5-4
abundance: NA
CDR3nt: TGTGCCAGCAGCGTCCGACAGGATAATGAAAAACTGTTTTTT
CDR3aa: CASSVRQDNEKLFF

d_gene: NA
len: 13
j_gene: TRBJ2-3
v_gene: TRBV29-1
abundance: NA
CDR3nt: TGCAGCGTTAGGGGGATCACCACAGATACGCAGTATTTT
CDR3aa: CSVRGITTDTQYF

d_gene: TRBD1
len: 12
j_gene: TRBJ1-2
v_gene: TRBV30
abundance: few
CDR3nt: TGTGCCTGGAGTTGGGACAGGGACGGCTACACCTTC
CDR3aa: CAWSWDRDGYTF

d_gene: TRBD1
len: 13
j_gene: TRBJ2-7
v_gene: TRBV30
abundance: NA
CDR3nt: TGTGCCTGGAGTCTAGGGGGCCCCTACGAGCAGTACTTC
CDR3aa: CAWSLGGPYEQYF

d_gene: NA
len: 16
j_gene: TRBJ2-3
v_gene: TRBV18
abundance: few
CDR3nt: TGTGCCAGCTCACCGGGGGCGTTATACGGCACAGATACGCAGTATTTT
CDR3aa: CASSPGALYGTDTQYF

d_gene: TRBD2
len: 13
j_gene: TRBJ2-7
v_gene: TRBV25-1
abundance: few
CDR3nt: TGTGCCAGCAGTGAAGCGGGAGCCTACGAGCAGTACTTC
CDR3aa: CASSEAGAYEQYF

d_gene: TRBD2
len: 14
j_gene: TRBJ2-5
v_gene: TRBV30
abundance: NA
CDR3nt: TGTGCCTGGAGTGTTACTAGCGGGAGACAGACCCAGTACTTC
CDR3aa: CAWSVTSGRQTQYF

d_gene: NA
len: 15
j_gene: TRBJ2-5
v_gene: TRBV7-9
abundance: NA
CDR3nt: TGTGCCAGCAGCCCCGCCTGGGCCCAACAAGAGACCCAGTACTTC
CDR3aa: CASSPAWAQQETQYF

d_gene: NA
len: 17
j_gene: TRBJ1-2
v_gene: TRBV12-2
abundance: NA
CDR3nt: TGTGCAAGTCGCTTTGTGCCAGGGTGTCGTTCGGAATGCGGCTACACCTTC
CDR3aa: CASRFVPGCRSECGYTF

d_gene: NA
len: 14
j_gene: TRBJ1-3
v_gene: TRBV29-1
abundance: NA
CDR3nt: TGCAGCGTTGCCCGGGGGCTTACTGGAAACACCATATATTTT
CDR3aa: CSVARGLTGNTIYF

d_gene: TRBD2
len: 15
j_gene: TRBJ2-5
v_gene: TRBV9
abundance: few
CDR3nt: TGTGCCAGCAGCTCATCTAGCGGACTGGGGGAGACCCAGTACTTC
CDR3aa: CASSSSSGLGETQYF

d_gene: TRBD1
len: 13
j_gene: TRBJ1-1
v_gene: TRBV27
abundance: few
CDR3nt: TGTGCCAGCAGAACAGGGGCGGGCACTGAAGCTTTCTTT
CDR3aa: CASRTGAGTEAFF

d_gene: TRBD1
len: 17
j_gene: TRBJ2-7
v_gene: TRBV27
abundance: once
CDR3nt: TGTGCCAGCAGTTCAGTTCGGTGGGGACAGGGCGGCTACGAGCAGTACTTC
CDR3aa: CASSSVRWGQGGYEQYF

d_gene: NA
len: 13
j_gene: TRBJ2-3
v_gene: TRBV9
abundance: NA
CDR3nt: TGTGCCAGCAGCGTAGGGGTGGAAGATACGCAGTATTTT
CDR3aa: CASSVGVEDTQYF